The clone carrying this TCR beta chain has only a few counts. Its antigen is still unknown. PCR employed 60 Vbeta and 13 Jbeta primers. Only in-frame clones appear in the TCRdb table, and some are missing; sequencing was by immunoSEQ multiplex PCR. The sample records approximately 120,000 clones, over 60% being singletons. The CDR3 consists of 11 residues. Germline V lookup: CDR1 SGHAT, CDR2 FQNNGV. V was trimmed by 4 bases and J by 11 bases, leaving 11 bases between them. This sample was taken from a study of cytomegalovirus exposure and HLA in healthy donors. Study conclusions and caveats: Reportedly, TCR beta sequences accurately predicted HLA-A and HLA-B alleles in most subjects.

The chain carries TRBV11-2 and TRBJ1-1; D unresolved. The receptor comes from a middle-aged woman in good health and CMV-seropositive. Sample: PBMCs. The CDR3 spells CASSSTLLAFF. CDR3 nucleotide sequence: TGTGCCAGCAGCTCGACACTTTTGGCTTTCTTT. The whole variable domain, remainder taken from reference TRBV11-2 and TRBJ1-1, is EAGVAQSPRYKIIEKRQSVAFWCNPISGHATLYWYQQILGQGPKLLIQFQNNGVVDDSQLPKDRFSAERLKGVDSTLKIQPAKLEDSAVYLCASSSTLLAFFGQGTRLTVV.